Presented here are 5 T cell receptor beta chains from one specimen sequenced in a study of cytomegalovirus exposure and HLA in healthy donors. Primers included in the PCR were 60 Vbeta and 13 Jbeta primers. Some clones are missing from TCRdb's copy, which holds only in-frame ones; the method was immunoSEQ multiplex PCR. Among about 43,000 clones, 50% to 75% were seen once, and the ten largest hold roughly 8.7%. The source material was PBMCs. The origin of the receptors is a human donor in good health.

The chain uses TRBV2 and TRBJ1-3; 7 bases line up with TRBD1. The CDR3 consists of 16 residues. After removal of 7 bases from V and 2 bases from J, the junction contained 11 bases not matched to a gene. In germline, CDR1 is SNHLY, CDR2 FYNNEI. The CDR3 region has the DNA TGTGCCAGCACCACAGGGGCTGGGAGGCCTGGAAACACCATATATTTT. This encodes CASTTGAGRPGNTIYF.

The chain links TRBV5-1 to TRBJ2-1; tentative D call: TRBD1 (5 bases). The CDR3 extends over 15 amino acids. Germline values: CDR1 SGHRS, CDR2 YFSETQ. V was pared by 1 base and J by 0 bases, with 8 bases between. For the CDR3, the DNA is TGCGCCAGCAGCTTGCTCCAGGGCTCCTACAATGAGCAGTTCTTC. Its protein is CASSLLQGSYNEQFF.

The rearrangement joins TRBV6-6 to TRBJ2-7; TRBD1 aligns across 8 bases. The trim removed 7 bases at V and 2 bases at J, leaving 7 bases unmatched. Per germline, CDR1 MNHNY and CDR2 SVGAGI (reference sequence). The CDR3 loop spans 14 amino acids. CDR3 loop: CASTLDRATYEQYF. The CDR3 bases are TGTGCCAGCACCCTGGACAGGGCTACCTACGAGCAGTACTTC.

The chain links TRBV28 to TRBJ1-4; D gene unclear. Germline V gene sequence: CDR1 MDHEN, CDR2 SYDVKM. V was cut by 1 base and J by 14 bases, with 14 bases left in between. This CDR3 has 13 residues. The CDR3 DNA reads TGTGCCAGCAGTTTATCAGCAGGAAGAAATCTGTTTTTT. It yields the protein CASSLSAGRNLFF.

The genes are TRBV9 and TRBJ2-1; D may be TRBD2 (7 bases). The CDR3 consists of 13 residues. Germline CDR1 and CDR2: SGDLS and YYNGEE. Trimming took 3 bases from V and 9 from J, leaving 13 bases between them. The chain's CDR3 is CASSETSRGEQFF. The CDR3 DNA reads TGTGCCAGCAGCGAGACTAGCAGGGGTGAGCAGTTCTTC.